A selection of T cell receptor beta chains follows, all from one sample in a study of identical twins. TCRdb re-derived calls from the 5' RACE reads in MiXCR, one entry per CDR3 protein. Counted here are hundreds of thousands of distinct CDR3 sequences, 6% to 8.5% occurring once; the ten biggest clones make up approximately 5.4%. These records were also assigned to another study, of yellow fever vaccine responses in identical twins.

The specimen was CD8+ T cells sorted from blood. These receptors came from a young woman in good health. The CDR3 runs from the conserved cysteine through the conserved F or W. The D gene is left open where the match is weak. A row's size may be missing; if present it is once, few, many or a size class.

>.|TRBJ1-1|TRBV29-1|many
CSVLVGGTGTEAFF
TGCAGCGTTTTAGTAGGAGGGACGGGAACTGAAGCTTTCTTT
>.|TRBJ2-1|TRBV15|many
CATSSLTISYNEQFF
TGTGCCACCAGCAGCCTCACAATCTCCTACAATGAGCAGTTCTTC
>TRBD1|TRBJ2-4|TRBV7-2|many
CASSLAGQGVRNIQYF
TGTGCCAGCAGCTTAGCGGGTCAGGGGGTGAGAAACATTCAGTACTTC
>TRBD2|TRBJ2-7|TRBV7-2|.
CASSATSGGDEQYF
TGTGCCAGCAGCGCGACTAGCGGGGGGGACGAGCAGTACTTC
>TRBD2|TRBJ2-7|TRBV10-3|.
CAISISGRDEQYF
TGTGCCATCAGTATTAGCGGGAGAGACGAGCAGTACTTC
>.|TRBJ1-5|TRBV3-1|few
CASSPNRDGQPQHF
TGTGCCAGCAGCCCGAACAGGGATGGGCAGCCCCAGCATTTT
>.|TRBJ2-1|TRBV5-1|many
CASSSGPPEGRMDTIEQFF
TGCGCCAGCAGTTCGGGACCCCCAGAGGGGAGAATGGACACAATTGAGCAGTTCTTC
>TRBD1|TRBJ2-5|TRBV12-3/TRBV12-4|.
CASSFPGQRGRAQYF
TGTGCCAGCAGTTTTCCGGGACAGAGGGGACGGGCCCAGTACTTC
>.|TRBJ2-3|TRBV18|few
CASSPYRQVGDTQYF
TGTGCCAGCTCACCCTACCGACAGGTTGGAGATACGCAGTATTTT
>TRBD1|TRBJ1-1|TRBV9|.
CASSGYGTGGTEAFF
TGTGCCAGCAGCGGATACGGGACAGGGGGCACTGAAGCTTTCTTT
>.|TRBJ2-1|TRBV7-6|.
CASSSGPAAMSSYNEQFF
TGTGCCAGCAGCTCTGGCCCAGCGGCGATGAGCTCCTACAATGAGCAGTTCTTC
>.|TRBJ1-1|TRBV2|.
CASSYPTAGTEAFF
TGTGCCAGCAGTTACCCTACCGCCGGAACTGAAGCTTTCTTT
>TRBD1|TRBJ2-2|TRBV2|.
CATKSGTGGTGELFF
TGTGCCACAAAGTCCGGGACAGGGGGGACCGGGGAGCTGTTTTTT
>TRBD2|TRBJ2-3|TRBV25-1|many
CASSTPGLESDTQYF
TGTGCCAGCAGTACACCGGGACTAGAATCCGATACGCAGTATTTT
>.|TRBJ2-3|TRBV28|many
CASKLAGADTQYF
TGTGCCAGCAAACTAGCTGGAGCAGATACGCAGTATTTT
>.|TRBJ1-6|TRBV20-1|few
CSARPSLGPSKEISPLHF
TGCAGTGCTAGACCTTCTCTGGGACCTTCGAAAGAAATTTCACCCCTCCACTTT
>.|TRBJ1-1|TRBV19|.
CASRGRVWTEAFF
TGTGCCAGTAGGGGCAGGGTGTGGACTGAAGCTTTCTTT
>.|TRBJ1-4|TRBV4-1|many
CASSGVSTNEKLFF
TGCGCCAGCAGCGGGGTTTCGACTAATGAAAAACTGTTTTTT
>.|TRBJ2-7|TRBV7-3|.
CASSTNSAGRDEQYF
TGTGCCAGCAGCACCAACTCCGCCGGTCGGGACGAGCAGTACTTC
>TRBD1|TRBJ2-5|TRBV15|.
CATSRPDRGAQETQYF
TGTGCCACCAGCAGACCCGACAGGGGTGCCCAAGAGACCCAGTACTTC
>TRBD1|TRBJ1-1|TRBV5-1|.
CASSLPGTGVANTEAFF
TGCGCCAGCAGCTTACCAGGGACAGGGGTGGCGAACACTGAAGCTTTCTTT
>.|TRBJ2-3|TRBV24-1|few
CATSDFPTESSTDTQYF
TGTGCCACCAGTGATTTTCCGACAGAGTCTAGCACAGATACGCAGTATTTT
>TRBD1|TRBJ1-6|TRBV25-1|many
CASSEYGDSYNSPLHF
TGTGCCAGCAGTGAATATGGGGACAGCTATAATTCACCCCTCCACTTT
>.|TRBJ1-2|TRBV29-1|few
CSVSSRRGYTF
TGCAGCGTGTCGTCCAGAAGGGGCTACACCTTC
>.|TRBJ2-1|TRBV7-8|many
CASSSPGLQTSSYNEQFF
TGTGCCAGCAGCTCGCCGGGACTCCAAACCAGCTCCTACAATGAGCAGTTCTTC
>.|TRBJ2-1|TRBV20-1|many
CSATPFGLDEQFF
TGCAGTGCTACCCCCTTCGGCCTAGATGAGCAGTTCTTC
>.|TRBJ2-2|TRBV28|few
CASRVDTNHANTGELFF
TGTGCCAGCAGGGTGGACACAAACCACGCGAACACCGGGGAGCTGTTTTTT
>.|TRBJ1-1|TRBV3-1|many
CASSLPGQNTEAFF
TGTGCCAGCAGCCTTCCGGGCCAGAACACTGAAGCTTTCTTT
>.|TRBJ2-1|TRBV7-2|many
CASSLLPTDEQFF
TGTGCCAGCAGCTTACTGCCTACGGATGAGCAGTTCTTC
>TRBD2|TRBJ2-5|TRBV7-9|.
CAEHGTSGTNQETQYF
TGTGCCGAGCACGGGACTAGCGGGACCAACCAAGAGACCCAGTACTTC
>.|TRBJ2-5|TRBV5-6|.
CASDSRDKETQYF
TGTGCCAGCGACTCCCGGGACAAAGAGACCCAGTACTTC
>.|TRBJ1-1|TRBV7-6|few
CASSLRVGPLNMNTEAFF
TGTGCCAGCAGCTTAAGGGTCGGGCCATTGAACATGAACACTGAAGCTTTCTTT
>.|TRBJ2-5|TRBV28|few
CASSSGTRSETQYF
TGTGCCAGCAGTTCCGGGACCCGCTCGGAGACCCAGTACTTC
>.|TRBJ2-7|TRBV2|.
CVSSETHEQYF
TGTGTCAGCAGTGAGACCCACGAGCAGTACTTC
>.|TRBJ2-1|TRBV7-9|.
CASSLVRELGEQFF
TGTGCCAGCAGCTTGGTGCGGGAATTGGGTGAGCAGTTCTTC
>TRBD2|TRBJ2-1|TRBV5-1|many
CASSTGLGSTNEQFF
TGCGCCAGCAGCACGGGACTAGGATCGACCAATGAGCAGTTCTTC
>.|TRBJ2-5|TRBV20-1|few
CSATLALYQETQYF
TGCAGTGCTACCTTGGCCTTGTACCAAGAGACCCAGTACTTC
>TRBD2|TRBJ2-1|TRBV20-1|.
CSARDREGGPRNEQFF
TGCAGTGCTAGAGATCGGGAGGGGGGGCCTAGGAATGAGCAGTTCTTC
>.|TRBJ2-2|TRBV3-1|few
CASSQDGGNTGELFF
TGTGCCAGCAGCCAAGACGGGGGGAACACCGGGGAGCTGTTTTTT
>.|TRBJ2-1|TRBV24-1|many
CATSGLAAENPYNEQFF
TGTGCCACCAGTGGGTTAGCGGCGGAAAATCCGTACAATGAGCAGTTCTTC
>.|TRBJ2-7|TRBV5-6|.
CASSFSLGTVSYEQYF
TGTGCCAGCAGCTTTAGTTTGGGAACAGTCTCCTACGAGCAGTACTTC
>.|TRBJ2-2|TRBV7-6|few
CASIDATGTGELFF
TGTGCCAGCATCGACGCTACAGGGACCGGGGAGCTGTTTTTT
>.|TRBJ1-2|TRBV28|many
CASSLSDLGSYGYTF
TGTGCCAGCAGTTTATCCGATCTGGGTTCCTATGGCTACACCTTC
>.|TRBJ2-2|TRBV19|.
CASSIGGGELFF
TGTGCCAGTAGTATAGGAGGCGGGGAGCTGTTTTTT
>TRBD2|TRBJ2-2|TRBV27|many
CASSVSGTSGRANTGELFF
TGTGCCAGCAGTGTTTCCGGGACTAGCGGGAGGGCAAACACCGGGGAGCTGTTTTTT
>TRBD1|TRBJ2-7|TRBV19|few
CASSISETGSSYEQYF
TGTGCCAGTAGTATCTCCGAGACAGGGAGCTCCTACGAGCAGTACTTC
>TRBD1|TRBJ2-1|TRBV7-9|.
CASSFEGAWEQFF
TGTGCCAGCAGCTTTGAGGGGGCTTGGGAGCAGTTCTTC
>.|TRBJ2-7|TRBV20-1|.
CSAIYRDSFSYEQYF
TGCAGTGCTATATACCGGGACTCGTTCTCCTACGAGCAGTACTTC
>TRBD1|TRBJ1-2|TRBV2|.
CAIMDRAGGYTF
TGTGCCATTATGGACAGGGCGGGTGGCTACACCTTC
>.|TRBJ2-2|TRBV7-8|few
CATSVVIGQITGELFF
TGTGCCACATCCGTAGTTATAGGACAGATCACCGGGGAGCTGTTTTTT
>.|TRBJ2-7|TRBV28|many
CASSPGAYEQYF
TGTGCCAGCAGCCCCGGGGCGTACGAGCAGTACTTC
>.|TRBJ2-3|TRBV13|many
CASSRSTPDTQYF
TGTGCCAGCAGCCGAAGTACCCCAGATACGCAGTATTTT
>TRBD2|TRBJ2-1|TRBV10-2|.
CASSESATSDEQFF
TGCGCCAGCAGTGAGTCGGCGACTAGCGACGAGCAGTTCTTC
>TRBD1|TRBJ2-1|TRBV6-1|few
CASSWTGDGEQFF
TGTGCCAGCAGCTGGACAGGGGATGGAGAGCAGTTCTTC
>.|TRBJ2-1|TRBV28|many
CASRGDGHNEQFF
TGTGCCAGCAGGGGGGACGGACACAATGAGCAGTTCTTC
>.|TRBJ2-1|TRBV14|.
CASSQDHWLNNEQFF
TGTGCCAGCAGCCAAGATCATTGGCTCAACAATGAGCAGTTCTTC
>.|TRBJ2-1|TRBV27|few
CASSLPGQQEQFF
TGTGCCAGCAGTTTACCCGGACAGCAAGAGCAGTTCTTC
>.|TRBJ2-7|TRBV12-3/TRBV12-4|many
CASSFAGMAYEQYF
TGTGCCAGCAGTTTCGCAGGGATGGCGTACGAGCAGTACTTC
>.|TRBJ2-1|TRBV4-1|many
CASSQAESGYNEQFF
TGCGCCAGCAGCCAAGCGGAGAGCGGGTACAATGAGCAGTTCTTC